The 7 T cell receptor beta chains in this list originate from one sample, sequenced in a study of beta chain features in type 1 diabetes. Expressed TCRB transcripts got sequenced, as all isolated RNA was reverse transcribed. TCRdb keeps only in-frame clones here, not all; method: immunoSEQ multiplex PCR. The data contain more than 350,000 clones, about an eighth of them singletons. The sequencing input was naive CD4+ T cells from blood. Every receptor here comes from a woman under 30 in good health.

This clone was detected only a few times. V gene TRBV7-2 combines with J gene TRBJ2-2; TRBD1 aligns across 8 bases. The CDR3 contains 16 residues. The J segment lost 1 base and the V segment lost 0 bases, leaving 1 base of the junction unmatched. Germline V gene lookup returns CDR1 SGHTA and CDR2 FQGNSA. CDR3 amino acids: CASSLAGQVNTGELFF. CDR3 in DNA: TGTGCCAGCAGCTTAGCGGGACAGGTGAACACCGGGGAGCTGTTTTTT.

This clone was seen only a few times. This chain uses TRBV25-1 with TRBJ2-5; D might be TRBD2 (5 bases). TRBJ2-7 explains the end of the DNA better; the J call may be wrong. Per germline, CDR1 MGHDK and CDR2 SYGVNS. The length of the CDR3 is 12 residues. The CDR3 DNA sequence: TGTGCCAGCCACCGGACTGGGTACGAGCAGTACTTC. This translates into CASHRTGYEQYF.

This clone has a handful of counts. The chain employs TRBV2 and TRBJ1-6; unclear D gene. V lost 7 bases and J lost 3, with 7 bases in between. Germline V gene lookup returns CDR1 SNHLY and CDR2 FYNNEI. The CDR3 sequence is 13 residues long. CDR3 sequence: CASNADYNSPLHF. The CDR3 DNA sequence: TGTGCCAGCAACGCAGACTATAATTCACCCCTCCACTTT.

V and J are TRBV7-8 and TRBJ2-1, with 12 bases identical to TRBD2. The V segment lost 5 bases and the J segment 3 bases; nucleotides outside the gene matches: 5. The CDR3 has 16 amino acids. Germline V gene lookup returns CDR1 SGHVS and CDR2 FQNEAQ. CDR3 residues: CASSIRTSGNYNEQFF. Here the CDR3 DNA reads TGTGCCAGCAGCATAAGGACTAGCGGGAACTACAATGAGCAGTTCTTC.

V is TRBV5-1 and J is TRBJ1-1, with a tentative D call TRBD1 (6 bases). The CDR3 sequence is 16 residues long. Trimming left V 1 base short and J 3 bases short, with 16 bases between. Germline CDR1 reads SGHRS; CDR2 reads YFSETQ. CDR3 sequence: CASSLMPTGRDTEAFF. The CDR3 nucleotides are TGCGCCAGCAGCTTGATGCCTACAGGGAGGGACACTGAAGCTTTCTTT.

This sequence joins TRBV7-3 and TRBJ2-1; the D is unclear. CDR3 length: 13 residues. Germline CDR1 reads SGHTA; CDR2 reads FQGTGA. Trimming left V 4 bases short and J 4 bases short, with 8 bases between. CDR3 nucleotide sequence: TGTGCCAGCAGCTCCCAACCGTACAATGAGCAGTTCTTC. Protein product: CASSSQPYNEQFF.

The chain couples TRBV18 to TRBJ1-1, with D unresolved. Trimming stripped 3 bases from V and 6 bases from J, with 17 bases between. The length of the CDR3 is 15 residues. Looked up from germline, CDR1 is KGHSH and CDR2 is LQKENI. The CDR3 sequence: CASSPTPGGDAEAFF. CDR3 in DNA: TGTGCCAGCTCACCTACCCCGGGAGGTGACGCTGAAGCTTTCTTT.